Below, one T cell receptor beta chain is given with its context. The data belong to a study of blood T cells in healthy people across ages. Study context: Per every two T cells, about one barcoded beta molecule was captured by template switching.

PCR was performed a second time for roughly 6 to 12 cycles using a sample-barcoded 5' primer and a J-beta primer mix. TCRdb called the 5' RACE reads again in MiXCR, with one record for every CDR3 protein. The data show more than 550,000 distinct CDR3 sequences, with approximately 22% seen just once and about 22% held by the top ten. The source of this sequence is a man aged 65-85 years in good health. Material: blood.

As DNA, the CDR3 is TGTGCCAGCAGCAGCCCAGCCGGACTAGCGGGACTAAGCTCCTACAATGAGCAGTTCTTC. Translating gives CASSSPAGLAGLSSYNEQFF. The chain links TRBV7-2 to TRBJ2-1; 12 positions agree with TRBD2. This CDR3 spans 20 amino acids. The ends lost 5 bases at V and 0 bases at J; junction bases unmatched: 14. Looked up from germline, CDR1 is SGHTA and CDR2 is FQGNSA.